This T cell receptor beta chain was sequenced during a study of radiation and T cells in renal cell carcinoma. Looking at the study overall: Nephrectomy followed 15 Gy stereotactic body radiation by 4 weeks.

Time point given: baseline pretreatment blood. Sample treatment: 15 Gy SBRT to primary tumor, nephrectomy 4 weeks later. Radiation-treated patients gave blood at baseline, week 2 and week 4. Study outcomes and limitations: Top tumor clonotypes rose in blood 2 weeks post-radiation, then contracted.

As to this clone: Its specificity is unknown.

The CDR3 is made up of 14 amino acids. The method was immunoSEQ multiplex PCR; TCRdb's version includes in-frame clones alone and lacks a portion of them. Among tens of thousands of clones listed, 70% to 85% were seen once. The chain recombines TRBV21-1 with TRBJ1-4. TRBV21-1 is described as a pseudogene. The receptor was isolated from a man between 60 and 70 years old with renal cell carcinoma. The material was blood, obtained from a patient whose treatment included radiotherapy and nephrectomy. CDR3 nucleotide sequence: TGTGCCAGCAGCAAAGCCTACTCGGGTGGGAAACTGTTTTTT. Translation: CASSKAYSGGKLFF.